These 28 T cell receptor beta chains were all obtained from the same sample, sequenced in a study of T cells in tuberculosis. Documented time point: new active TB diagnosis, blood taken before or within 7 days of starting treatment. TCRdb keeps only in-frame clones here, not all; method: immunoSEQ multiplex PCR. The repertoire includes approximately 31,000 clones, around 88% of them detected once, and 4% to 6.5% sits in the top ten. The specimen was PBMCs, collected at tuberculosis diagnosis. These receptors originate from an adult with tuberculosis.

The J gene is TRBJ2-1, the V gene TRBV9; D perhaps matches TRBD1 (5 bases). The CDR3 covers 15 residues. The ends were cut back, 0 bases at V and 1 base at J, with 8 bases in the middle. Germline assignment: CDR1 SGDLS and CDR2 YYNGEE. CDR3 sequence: CASSVDAGSYNEQFF. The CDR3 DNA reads TGTGCCAGCAGCGTAGATGCAGGGTCCTACAATGAGCAGTTCTTC. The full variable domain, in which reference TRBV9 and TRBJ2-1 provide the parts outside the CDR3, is DSGVTQTPKHLITATGQRVTLRCSPRSGDLSVYWYQQSLDQGLQFLIQYYNGEERAKGNILERFSAQQFPDLHSELNLSSLELGDSALYFCASSVDAGSYNEQFFGPGTRLTVL.

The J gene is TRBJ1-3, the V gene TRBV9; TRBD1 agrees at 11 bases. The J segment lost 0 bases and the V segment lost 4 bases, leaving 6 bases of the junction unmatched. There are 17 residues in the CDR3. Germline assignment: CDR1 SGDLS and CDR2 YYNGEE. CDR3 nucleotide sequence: TGTGCCAGCAGCCCTGGACAGGGGGCACTCTCTGGAAACACCATATATTTT. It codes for CASSPGQGALSGNTIYF.

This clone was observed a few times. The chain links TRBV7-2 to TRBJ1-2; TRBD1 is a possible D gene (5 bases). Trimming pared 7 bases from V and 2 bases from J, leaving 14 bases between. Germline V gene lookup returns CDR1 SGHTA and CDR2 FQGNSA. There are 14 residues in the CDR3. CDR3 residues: CASKTGYQNYGYTF. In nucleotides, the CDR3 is TGTGCCAGCAAAACAGGATACCAAAACTATGGCTACACCTTC.

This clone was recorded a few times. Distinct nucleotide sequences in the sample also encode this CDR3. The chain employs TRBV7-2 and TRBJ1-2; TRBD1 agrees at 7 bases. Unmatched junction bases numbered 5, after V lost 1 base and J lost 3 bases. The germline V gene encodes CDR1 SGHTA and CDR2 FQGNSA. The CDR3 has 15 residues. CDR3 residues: CASSLVGRGDYGYTF. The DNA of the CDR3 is TGTGCCAGCAGCTTAGTTGGCAGGGGGGACTATGGCTACACCTTC.

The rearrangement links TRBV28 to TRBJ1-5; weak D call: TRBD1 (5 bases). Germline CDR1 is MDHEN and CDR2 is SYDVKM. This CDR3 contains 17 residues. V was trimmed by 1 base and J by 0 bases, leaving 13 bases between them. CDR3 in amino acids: CASSLLGGDYSNQPQHF. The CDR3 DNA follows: TGTGCCAGCAGTTTATTAGGAGGGGATTATAGCAATCAGCCCCAGCATTTT.

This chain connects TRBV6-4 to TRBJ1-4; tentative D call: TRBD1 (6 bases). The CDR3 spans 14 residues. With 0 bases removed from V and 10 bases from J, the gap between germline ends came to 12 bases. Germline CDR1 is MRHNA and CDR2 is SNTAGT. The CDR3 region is CASSDSPRGGKLFF. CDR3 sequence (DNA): TGTGCCAGCAGTGACTCTCCGAGGGGGGGAAAACTGTTTTTT.

Written as DNA, the CDR3 is TGTGCCAGCAGCTCGCGGACAGCAGGGGTAGAAAAACTGTTTTTT. Its protein is CASSSRTAGVEKLFF. The gene calls are TRBV5-8 and TRBJ1-4, with D possibly TRBD1 on 6 matching bases. The CDR3 is 15 amino acids. CDR1 SGHTS and CDR2 YDEGEE come from the germline V gene. The V end was cut by 3 bases, the J end by 8 bases, with 17 bases between. The full variable domain, completed using reference TRBV5-8 and TRBJ1-4, is EAGVTQSPTHLIKTRGQQATLRCSPISGHTSVYWYQQALGLGLQFLLWYDEGEERNRGNFPPRFSGRQFPNYSSELNVNALELEDSALYLCASSSRTAGVEKLFFGSGTQLSVL.

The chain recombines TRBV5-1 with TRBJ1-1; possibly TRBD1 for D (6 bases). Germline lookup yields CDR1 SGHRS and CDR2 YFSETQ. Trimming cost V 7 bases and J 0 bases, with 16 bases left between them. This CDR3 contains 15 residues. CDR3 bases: TGCGCCAGCCGTGATCTTACAGGGATGAACACTGAAGCTTTCTTT. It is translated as CASRDLTGMNTEAFF.

The CDR3 DNA reads TGTGCCAGCAGTGGACGGGGGTCCCCCGTGGAGACCCAGTACTTC. As protein: CASSGRGSPVETQYF. V and J are TRBV6-4 and TRBJ2-5; tentatively, D is TRBD2 (6 bases). CDR3 length: 15 amino acids. Germline lookup yields CDR1 MRHNA and CDR2 SNTAGT. V lost 4 bases and J lost 5, with 17 bases in between.

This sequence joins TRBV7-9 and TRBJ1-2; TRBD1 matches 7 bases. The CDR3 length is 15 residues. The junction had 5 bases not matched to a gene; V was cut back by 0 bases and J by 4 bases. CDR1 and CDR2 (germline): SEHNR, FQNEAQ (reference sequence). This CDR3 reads CASSLAQAGGYGYTF. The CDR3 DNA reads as TGTGCCAGCAGCTTAGCGCAGGCAGGGGGCTATGGCTACACCTTC.

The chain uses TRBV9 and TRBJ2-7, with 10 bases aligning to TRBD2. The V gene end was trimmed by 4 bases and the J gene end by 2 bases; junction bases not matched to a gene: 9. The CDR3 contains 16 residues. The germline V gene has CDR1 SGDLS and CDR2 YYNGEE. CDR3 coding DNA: TGTGCCAGCAGCCCCGGGGAGCTAGCGGGGGCCTACGAGCAGTACTTC. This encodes CASSPGELAGAYEQYF.

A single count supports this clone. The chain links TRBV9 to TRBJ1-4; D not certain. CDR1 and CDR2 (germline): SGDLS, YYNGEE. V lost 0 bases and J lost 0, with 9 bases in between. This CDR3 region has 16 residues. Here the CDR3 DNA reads TGTGCCAGCAGCGTAGATGGGCGTGCAACTAATGAAAAACTGTTTTTT. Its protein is CASSVDGRATNEKLFF.

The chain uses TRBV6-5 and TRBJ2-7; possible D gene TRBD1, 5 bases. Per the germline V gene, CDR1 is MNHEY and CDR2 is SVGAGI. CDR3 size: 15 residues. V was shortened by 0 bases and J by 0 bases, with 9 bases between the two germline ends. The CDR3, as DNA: TGTGCCAGCAGTTACTCGGGGCTAAGCTCCTACGAGCAGTACTTC. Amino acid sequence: CASSYSGLSSYEQYF.

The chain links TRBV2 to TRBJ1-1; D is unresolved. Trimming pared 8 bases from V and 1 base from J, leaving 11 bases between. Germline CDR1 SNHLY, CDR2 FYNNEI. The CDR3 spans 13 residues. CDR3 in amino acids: CASETVWNTEAFF. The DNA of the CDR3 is TGTGCCAGCGAAACGGTCTGGAACACTGAAGCTTTCTTT.

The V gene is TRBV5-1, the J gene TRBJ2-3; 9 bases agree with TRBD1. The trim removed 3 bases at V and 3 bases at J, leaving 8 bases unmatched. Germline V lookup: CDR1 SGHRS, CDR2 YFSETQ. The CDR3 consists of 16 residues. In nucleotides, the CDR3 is TGCGCCAGCAGCTCGACAGGGGGGATGAGGACAGATACGCAGTATTTT. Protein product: CASSSTGGMRTDTQYF.

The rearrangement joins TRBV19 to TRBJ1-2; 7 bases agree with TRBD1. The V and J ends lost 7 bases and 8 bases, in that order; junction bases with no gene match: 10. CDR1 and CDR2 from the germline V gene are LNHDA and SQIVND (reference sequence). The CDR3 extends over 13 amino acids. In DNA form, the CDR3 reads TGTGCCAGTAATTTGAGGGGGCTAAGAGGCTACACCTTC. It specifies CASNLRGLRGYTF.

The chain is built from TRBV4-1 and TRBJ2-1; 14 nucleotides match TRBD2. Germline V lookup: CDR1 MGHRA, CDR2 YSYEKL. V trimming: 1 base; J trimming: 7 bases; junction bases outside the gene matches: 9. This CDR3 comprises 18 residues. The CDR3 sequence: CASSQGGTSGGFINEQFF. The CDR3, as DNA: TGCGCCAGCAGCCAAGGGGGGACTAGCGGGGGTTTCATAAATGAGCAGTTCTTC.

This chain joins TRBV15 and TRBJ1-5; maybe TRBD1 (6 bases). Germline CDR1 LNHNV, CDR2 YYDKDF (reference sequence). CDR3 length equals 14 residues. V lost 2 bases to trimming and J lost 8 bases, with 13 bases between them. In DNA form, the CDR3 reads TGTGCCACCAGCAGACAGGGGACGATGGAGCCCCAGCATTTT. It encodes CATSRQGTMEPQHF.

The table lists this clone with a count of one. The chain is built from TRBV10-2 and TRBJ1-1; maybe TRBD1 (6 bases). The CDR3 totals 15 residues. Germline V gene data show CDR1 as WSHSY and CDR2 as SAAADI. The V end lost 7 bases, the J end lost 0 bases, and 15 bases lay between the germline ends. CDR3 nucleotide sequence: TGCGCCAGCACCATTTCGGACAGACTGAACACTGAAGCTTTCTTT. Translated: CASTISDRLNTEAFF.

Written as DNA, the CDR3 is TGTGCCAGCAGCCCCGACAGGGGGCGAAGGGAGACCCAGTACTTC. Translating it yields CASSPDRGRRETQYF. The chain joins TRBV5-4 to TRBJ2-5; 10 bases are a match to TRBD1. The V segment lost 4 bases and the J segment 5 bases; nucleotides outside the gene matches: 8. This CDR3 spans 15 amino acids. Germline V gives CDR1 SGHNT, CDR2 YYREEE (reference sequence).

CDR3 nucleotides: TGCGCCAGCAGCTTGGTTCCAGGGGAGTCCTACGAGCAGTACTTC. Its translation is CASSLVPGESYEQYF. The V gene is TRBV5-1, the J gene TRBJ2-7; a weak D match, TRBD1 (6 bases). The ends were cut back, 0 bases at V and 1 base at J, with 11 bases in the middle. CDR1 and CDR2 (germline): SGHRS, YFSETQ. This CDR3 is built from 15 residues. The full variable domain, in which reference TRBV5-1 and TRBJ2-7 provide the parts outside the CDR3, is KAGVTQTPRYLIKTRGQQVTLSCSPISGHRSVSWYQQTPGQGLQFLFEYFSETQRNKGNFPGRFSGRQFSNSRSEMNVSTLELGDSALYLCASSLVPGESYEQYFGPGTRLTVT.

CDR3 sequence reads: CASSYDSNNYGYTF. The CDR3, as DNA: TGTGCCAGCAGTTATGACAGTAATAACTATGGCTACACCTTC. V gene TRBV28 combines with J gene TRBJ1-2, with D tentatively TRBD1 (5 bases). This CDR3 region has 14 residues. Germline CDR1 and CDR2: MDHEN and SYDVKM. Trimming removed 4 bases at V and 1 base at J, with 10 bases between.

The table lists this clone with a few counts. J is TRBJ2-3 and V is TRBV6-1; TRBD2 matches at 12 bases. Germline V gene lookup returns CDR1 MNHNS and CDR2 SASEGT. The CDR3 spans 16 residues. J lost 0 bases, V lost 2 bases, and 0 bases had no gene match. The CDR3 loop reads CASSELAGGSTDTQYF. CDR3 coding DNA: TGTGCCAGCAGTGAACTAGCGGGGGGGAGCACAGATACGCAGTATTTT.

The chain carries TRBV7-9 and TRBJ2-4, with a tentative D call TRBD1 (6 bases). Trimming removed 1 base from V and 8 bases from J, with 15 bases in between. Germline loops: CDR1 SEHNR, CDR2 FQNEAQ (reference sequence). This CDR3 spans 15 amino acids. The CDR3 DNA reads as TGTGCCAGCAGCTTAGGAGGAACAGGGTTGGACATTCAGTACTTC. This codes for CASSLGGTGLDIQYF. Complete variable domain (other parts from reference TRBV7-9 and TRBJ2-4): DTGVSQNPRHKITKRGQNVTFRCDPISEHNRLYWYRQTLGQGPEFLTYFQNEAQLEKSRLLSDRFSAERPKGSFSTLEIQRTEQGDSAMYLCASSLGGTGLDIQYFGAGTRLSVL.

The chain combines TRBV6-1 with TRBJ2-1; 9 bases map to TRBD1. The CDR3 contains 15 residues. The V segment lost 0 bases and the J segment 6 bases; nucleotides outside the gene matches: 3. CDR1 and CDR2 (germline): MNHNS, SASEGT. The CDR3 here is CASSEAGTGSNEQFF. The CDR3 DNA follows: TGTGCCAGCAGTGAAGCTGGGACAGGGTCCAATGAGCAGTTCTTC.

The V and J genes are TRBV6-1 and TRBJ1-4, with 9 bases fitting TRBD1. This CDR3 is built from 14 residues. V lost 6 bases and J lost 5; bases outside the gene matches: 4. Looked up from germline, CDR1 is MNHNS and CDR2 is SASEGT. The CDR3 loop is CASSGTGPNEKLFF. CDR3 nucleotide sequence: TGTGCCAGCAGCGGGACAGGGCCCAATGAAAAACTGTTTTTT.

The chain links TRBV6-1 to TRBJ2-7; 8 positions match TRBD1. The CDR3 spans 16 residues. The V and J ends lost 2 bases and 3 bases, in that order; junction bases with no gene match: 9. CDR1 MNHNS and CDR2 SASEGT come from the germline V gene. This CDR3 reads CASSESQTGALYEQYF. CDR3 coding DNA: TGTGCCAGCAGTGAATCCCAGACAGGGGCCCTCTACGAGCAGTACTTC.

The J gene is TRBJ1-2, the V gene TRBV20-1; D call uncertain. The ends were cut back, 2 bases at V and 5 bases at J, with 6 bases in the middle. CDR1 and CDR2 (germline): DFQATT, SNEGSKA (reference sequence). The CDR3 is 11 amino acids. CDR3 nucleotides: TGCAGTGCTAGACCCGGGTATGGCTACACCTTC. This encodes CSARPGYGYTF.